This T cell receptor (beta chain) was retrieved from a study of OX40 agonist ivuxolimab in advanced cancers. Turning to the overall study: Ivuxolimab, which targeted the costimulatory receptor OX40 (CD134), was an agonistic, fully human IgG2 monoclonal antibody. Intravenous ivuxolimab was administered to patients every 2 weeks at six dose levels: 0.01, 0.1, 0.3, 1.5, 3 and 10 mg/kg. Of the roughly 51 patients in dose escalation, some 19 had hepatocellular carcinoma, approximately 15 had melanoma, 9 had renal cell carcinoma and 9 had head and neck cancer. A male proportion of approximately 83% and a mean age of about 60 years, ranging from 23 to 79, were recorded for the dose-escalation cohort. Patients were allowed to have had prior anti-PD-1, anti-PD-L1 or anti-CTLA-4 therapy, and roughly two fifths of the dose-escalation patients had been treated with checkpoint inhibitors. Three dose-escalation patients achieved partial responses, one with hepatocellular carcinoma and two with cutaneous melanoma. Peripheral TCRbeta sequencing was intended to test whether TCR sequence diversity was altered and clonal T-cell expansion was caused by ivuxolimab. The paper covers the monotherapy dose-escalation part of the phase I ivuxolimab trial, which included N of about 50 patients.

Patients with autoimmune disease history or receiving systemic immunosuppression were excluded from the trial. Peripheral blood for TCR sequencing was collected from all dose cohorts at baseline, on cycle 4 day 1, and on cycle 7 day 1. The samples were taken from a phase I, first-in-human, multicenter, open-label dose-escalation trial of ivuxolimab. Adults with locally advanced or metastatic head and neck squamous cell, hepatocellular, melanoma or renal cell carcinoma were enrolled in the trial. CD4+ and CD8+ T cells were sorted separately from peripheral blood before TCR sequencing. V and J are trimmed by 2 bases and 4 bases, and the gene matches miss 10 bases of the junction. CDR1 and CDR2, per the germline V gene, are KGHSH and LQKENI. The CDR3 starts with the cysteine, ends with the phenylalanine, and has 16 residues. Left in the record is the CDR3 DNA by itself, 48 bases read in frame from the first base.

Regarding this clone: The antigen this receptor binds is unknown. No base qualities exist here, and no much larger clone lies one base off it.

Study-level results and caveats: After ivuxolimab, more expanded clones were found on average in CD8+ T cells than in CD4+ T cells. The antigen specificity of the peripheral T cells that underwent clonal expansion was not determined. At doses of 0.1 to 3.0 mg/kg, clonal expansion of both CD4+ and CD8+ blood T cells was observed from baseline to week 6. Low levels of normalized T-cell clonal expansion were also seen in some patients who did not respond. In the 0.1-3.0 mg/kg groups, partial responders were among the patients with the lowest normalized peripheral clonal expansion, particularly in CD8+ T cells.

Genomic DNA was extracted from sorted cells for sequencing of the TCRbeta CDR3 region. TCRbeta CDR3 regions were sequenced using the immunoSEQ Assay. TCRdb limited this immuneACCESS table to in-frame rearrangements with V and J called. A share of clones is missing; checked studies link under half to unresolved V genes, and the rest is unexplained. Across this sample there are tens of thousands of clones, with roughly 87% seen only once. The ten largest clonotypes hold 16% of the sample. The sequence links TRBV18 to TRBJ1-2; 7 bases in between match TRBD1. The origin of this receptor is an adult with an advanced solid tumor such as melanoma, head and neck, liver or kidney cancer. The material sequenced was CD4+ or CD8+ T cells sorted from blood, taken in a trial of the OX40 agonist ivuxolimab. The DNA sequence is TGTGCCAGCTCACCAGGACAGGAGGTGGACGTCTATGGCTACACCTTC. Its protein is CASSPGQEVDVYGYTF.